This T cell receptor (beta chain) was identified during a study of PD-1 blockade in mismatch repair-deficient tumors. Mismatch repair deficiency was confirmed in all patients, by PCR or immunohistochemistry. Of note for this clone: Its antigen is as yet unknown.

Germline assignment: CDR1 LGHNA and CDR2 YSLEER. The V end was cut by 1 base, the J end by 1 base, with 11 bases between. The CDR3 totals 15 residues. Study-wide findings and caveats: Tumor-resident clones, often absent from pretreatment blood, expanded after pembrolizumab and then contracted.

Using immunoSEQ multiplex PCR, the repertoire was profiled, and TCRdb retains in-frame clones only, with some absent. The sample contains about 130,000 clones, about nine tenths of which appear only once. V and J are TRBV4-3 and TRBJ2-7; TRBD1 is a possible D gene (6 bases). Sample: peripheral blood, taken approximately 73 weeks after starting pembrolizumab. The origin of this receptor is an adult with mismatch repair-deficient cancer. In nucleotides, the CDR3 is TGCGCCAGCAGCCAAGCTATAGGACAGTCCTACGAGCAGTACTTC. Translating gives CASSQAIGQSYEQYF.